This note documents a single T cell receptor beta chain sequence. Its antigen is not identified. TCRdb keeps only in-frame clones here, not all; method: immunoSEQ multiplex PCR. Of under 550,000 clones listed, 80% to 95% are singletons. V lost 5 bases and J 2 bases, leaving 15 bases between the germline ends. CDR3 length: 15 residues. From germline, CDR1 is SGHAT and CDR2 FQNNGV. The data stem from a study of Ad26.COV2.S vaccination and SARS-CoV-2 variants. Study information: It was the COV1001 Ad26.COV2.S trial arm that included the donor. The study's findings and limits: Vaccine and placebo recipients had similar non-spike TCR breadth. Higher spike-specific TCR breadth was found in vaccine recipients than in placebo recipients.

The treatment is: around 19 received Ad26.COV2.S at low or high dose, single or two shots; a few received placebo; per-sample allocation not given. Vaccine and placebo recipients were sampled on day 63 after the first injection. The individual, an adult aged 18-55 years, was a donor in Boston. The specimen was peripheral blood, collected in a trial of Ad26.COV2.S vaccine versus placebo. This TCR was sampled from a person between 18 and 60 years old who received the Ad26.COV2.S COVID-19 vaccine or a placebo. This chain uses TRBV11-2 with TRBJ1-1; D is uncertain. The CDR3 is CASSPRHRLNTEAFF. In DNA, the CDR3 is TGTGCCAGCAGCCCGCGGCACAGACTAAACACTGAAGCTTTCTTT. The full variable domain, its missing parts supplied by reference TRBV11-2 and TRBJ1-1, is EAGVAQSPRYKIIEKRQSVAFWCNPISGHATLYWYQQILGQGPKLLIQFQNNGVVDDSQLPKDRFSAERLKGVDSTLKIQPAKLEDSAVYLCASSPRHRLNTEAFFGQGTRLTVV.